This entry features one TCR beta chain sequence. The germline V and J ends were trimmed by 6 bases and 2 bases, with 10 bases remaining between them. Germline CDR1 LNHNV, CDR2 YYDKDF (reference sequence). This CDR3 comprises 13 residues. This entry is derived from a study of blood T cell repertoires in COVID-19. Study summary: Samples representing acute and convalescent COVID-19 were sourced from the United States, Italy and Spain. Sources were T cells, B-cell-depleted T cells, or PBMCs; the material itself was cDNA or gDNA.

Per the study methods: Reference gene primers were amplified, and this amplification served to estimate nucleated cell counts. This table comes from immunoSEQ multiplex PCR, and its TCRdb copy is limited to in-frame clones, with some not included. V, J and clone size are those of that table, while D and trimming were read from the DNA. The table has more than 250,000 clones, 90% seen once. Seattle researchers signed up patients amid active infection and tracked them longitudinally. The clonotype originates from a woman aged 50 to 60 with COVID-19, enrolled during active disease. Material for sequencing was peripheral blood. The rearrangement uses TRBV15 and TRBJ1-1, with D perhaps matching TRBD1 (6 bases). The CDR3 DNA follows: TGTGCCACCAGGGACAGCGATAACACTGAAGCTTTCTTT. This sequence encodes CATRDSDNTEAFF.